These 11 T cell receptor beta chains came from one sample sequenced in a study of brain T cells in children with intractable seizures. This table comes from immunoSEQ multiplex PCR, and its TCRdb copy is limited to in-frame clones, with some not included. In the table there are around 100,000 clones, roughly 94% of which are singletons. The input for sequencing was peripheral blood, taken at surgery. These receptors came from a boy in the first two years of life with hemimegalencephaly and intractable seizures.

The chain joins TRBV27 to TRBJ1-6; D unresolved. Between the trimmed V and J ends, which lost 8 bases and 11 bases, there was a span of 10 bases. CDR3 size: 11 residues. Germline assignment: CDR1 MNHEY and CDR2 SMNVEV (reference sequence). CDR3 region: CASGSPAPLHF. The CDR3 coding sequence is TGTGCCAGCGGCTCGCCGGCACCCCTCCACTTT.

This chain links TRBV4-1 with TRBJ2-7; D tentatively fits TRBD1 or TRBD2 (5 bases each). The V end was cut by 4 bases, the J end by 0 bases, with 10 bases between. Germline CDR1 is MGHRA and CDR2 is YSYEKL. The CDR3 has 14 residues. Here the CDR3 reads CASSRGPGSYEQYF. The CDR3 nucleotides read TGCGCCAGCAGCCGGGGACCGGGCTCCTACGAGCAGTACTTC.

The chain combines TRBV6-5 with TRBJ2-7; D is undetermined. Per germline, CDR1 MNHEY and CDR2 SVGAGI. The CDR3 spans 15 residues. The V end lost 6 bases, the J end lost 0 bases, and 15 bases lay between the germline ends. CDR3 bases: TGTGCCAGCAGGACAATGGACGGCAGCTCCTACGAGCAGTACTTC. Its protein product is CASRTMDGSSYEQYF.

The V gene is TRBV11-2, the J gene TRBJ2-5; 8 bases map to TRBD1. The V segment lost 5 bases and the J segment 6 bases; nucleotides outside the gene matches: 11. The CDR3 runs 15 residues. Looked up from germline, CDR1 is SGHAT and CDR2 is FQNNGV. CDR3 coding DNA: TGTGCCAGCAGCCCCCGGACAGGGTACGCCAAGACCCAGTACTTC. It encodes CASSPRTGYAKTQYF.

This rearrangement joins TRBV11-2 to TRBJ2-7; no clear D. The V and J ends lost 4 bases and 4 bases respectively, with 5 bases between them. CDR3 size: 11 residues. Germline lookup yields CDR1 SGHAT and CDR2 FQNNGV. In nucleotides, the CDR3 is TGTGCCAGCAGCTGGGCTTACGAGCAGTACTTC. Encoded protein: CASSWAYEQYF.

The V and J genes are TRBV7-9 and TRBJ2-7; 8 bases align to TRBD1. The germline gives CDR1 SEHNR, CDR2 FQNEAQ (reference sequence). Unmatched junction bases numbered 16, after V lost 11 bases and J lost 7 bases. CDR3 length: 14 residues. CDR3 region: CALHTGQGALEQYF. Written as DNA, the CDR3 is TGTGCCCTTCACACGGGGCAGGGGGCGCTTGAGCAGTACTTC.

This clone was detected only a few times. The chain has TRBV28 and TRBJ1-5, with 7 bases matching TRBD1. The V and J ends lost 3 bases and 3 bases, in that order; junction bases with no gene match: 11. The length of the CDR3 is 17 residues. Looked up from germline, CDR1 is MDHEN and CDR2 is SYDVKM. The DNA of the CDR3 is TGTGCCAGCAGTTTCAACCCTAGACAGGGATACAATCAGCCCCAGCATTTT. Encoded protein: CASSFNPRQGYNQPQHF.

This clone was recorded once. This sequence joins TRBV7-9 and TRBJ2-1; TRBD1 agrees at 7 bases. Trimming at V came to 5 bases and at J to 0 bases, leaving 4 bases not matched to a gene. This CDR3 is built from 15 residues. Germline V lookup: CDR1 SEHNR, CDR2 FQNEAQ (reference sequence). This CDR3 reads CASSPGGSSYNEQFF. CDR3 nucleotide sequence: TGTGCCAGCAGCCCAGGGGGTAGCTCCTACAATGAGCAGTTCTTC.

This clone was seen a few times. The chain employs TRBV7-3 and TRBJ2-2; 7 nucleotides line up with TRBD2. Germline V gene data show CDR1 as SGHTA and CDR2 as FQGTGA. This CDR3 comprises 16 residues. Germline trimming cut 1 base from V and 6 bases from J; bases unmatched to any gene: 8. The CDR3 protein is CASSLSAGVKSGELFF. As DNA, the CDR3 is TGTGCCAGCAGCTTAAGCGCGGGAGTTAAATCCGGGGAGCTGTTTTTT.

V gene TRBV28 combines with J gene TRBJ1-5; D ambiguous. This CDR3 has 13 amino acids. Looked up from germline, CDR1 is MDHEN and CDR2 is SYDVKM. The ends were cut back, 2 bases at V and 2 bases at J, with 4 bases in the middle. CDR3 in amino acids: CASSLQGNQPQHF. The CDR3 DNA is TGTGCCAGCAGTTTACAGGGCAATCAGCCCCAGCATTTT. The full variable domain, rest sourced from reference TRBV28 and TRBJ1-5, is DVKVTQSSRYLVKRTGEKVFLECVQDMDHENMFWYRQDPGLGLRLIYFSYDVKMKEKGDIPEGYSVSREKKERFSLILESASTNQTSMYLCASSLQGNQPQHFGDGTRLSIL.

The chain combines TRBV24-1 with TRBJ1-5; D is uncertain. Trimming removed 4 bases at V and 8 bases at J, with 14 bases between. Germline lookup yields CDR1 KGHDR and CDR2 SFDVKD. This CDR3 comprises 14 residues. The CDR3 loop reads CATSDLDSGEPQHF. DNA for the CDR3: TGTGCCACCAGTGACCTGGACTCCGGGGAGCCCCAGCATTTT.